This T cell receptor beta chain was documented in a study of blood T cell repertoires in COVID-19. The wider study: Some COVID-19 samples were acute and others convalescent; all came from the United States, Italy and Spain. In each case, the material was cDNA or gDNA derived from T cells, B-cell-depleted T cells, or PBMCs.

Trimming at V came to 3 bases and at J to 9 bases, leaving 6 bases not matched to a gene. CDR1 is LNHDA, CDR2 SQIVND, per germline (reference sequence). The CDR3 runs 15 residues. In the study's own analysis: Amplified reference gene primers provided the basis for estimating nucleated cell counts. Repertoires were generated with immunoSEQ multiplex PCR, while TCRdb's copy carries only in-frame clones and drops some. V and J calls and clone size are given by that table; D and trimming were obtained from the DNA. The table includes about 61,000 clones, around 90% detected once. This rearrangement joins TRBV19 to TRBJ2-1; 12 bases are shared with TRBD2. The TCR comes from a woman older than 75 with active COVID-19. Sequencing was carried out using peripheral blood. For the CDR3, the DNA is TGTGCCAGTAGTATCGGACTAGCGGGGTCCACTGAGCAGTTCTTC. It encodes CASSIGLAGSTEQFF.